Shown below are 27 T cell receptor beta chains from a single sample sequenced in a study of cytomegalovirus exposure and HLA in healthy donors. The PCR was carried out with 60 Vbeta primers and 13 Jbeta primers. TCRdb's table, derived via immunoSEQ multiplex PCR, lists solely in-frame clones and lacks some. The repertoire holds 57,000 or so clones, with around 72% as singletons. The sequenced material came from PBMCs. The receptor source for this set is a man in his fifties in good health and CMV-seropositive.

This clone appeared once. CDR3 bases: TGCGGTGGGCGGGAGATGTCTAGGAATGAGCAGTTCTTC. Residues: CGGREMSRNEQFF. This rearrangement joins TRBV29-1 to TRBJ2-1, with 7 positions matching TRBD2. Germline CDR1 SQVTM, CDR2 ANQGSEA. CDR3 size: 13 residues.

J is TRBJ2-2 and V is TRBV5-5; no firm D call. Germline V CDR1 and CDR2: SGHKS, YYEKEE (reference sequence). Trimming left V 1 base short and J 6 bases short, with 10 bases between. This CDR3 has 14 residues. The CDR3 nucleotides are TGTGCCAGCAGCTTGATGCCGAGGTCCGGGGAGCTGTTTTTT. Translation gives CASSLMPRSGELFF.

The chain has TRBV29-1 and TRBJ1-3; D may be TRBD1 (6 bases). The CDR3 is 15 amino acids. Germline V gene sequence: CDR1 SQVTM, CDR2 ANQGSEA. The V end lost 6 bases, the J end lost 0 bases, and 15 bases lay between the germline ends. The CDR3 here is CSVIQQGASGNTIYF. In nucleotides, the CDR3 is TGCAGCGTCATTCAACAGGGAGCCTCTGGAAACACCATATATTTT.

This chain joins TRBV5-4 and TRBJ2-5; 9 nucleotides align to TRBD2. Trimming at V came to 1 base and at J to 5 bases, leaving 6 bases not matched to a gene. Germline assignment: CDR1 SGHNT and CDR2 YYREEE (reference sequence). There are 15 residues in the CDR3. The CDR3 loop reads CASSLWREGGETQYF. DNA for the CDR3: TGTGCCAGCAGCTTGTGGCGGGAGGGCGGGGAGACCCAGTACTTC.

This sequence joins TRBV19 and TRBJ1-4; 7 positions agree with TRBD1. The CDR3 length is 16 residues. Per germline, CDR1 LNHDA and CDR2 SQIVND (reference sequence). The ends lost 4 bases at V and 1 base at J; junction bases unmatched: 6. CDR3 coding DNA: TGTGCCAGTAGTACACAGGGGATCGAAACTAATGAAAAACTGTTTTTT. It specifies CASSTQGIETNEKLFF. Supplemented by reference TRBV19 and TRBJ1-4, the full variable domain reads DGGITQSPKYLFRKEGQNVTLSCEQNLNHDAMYWYRQDPGQGLRLIYYSQIVNDFQKGDIAEGYSVSREKKESFPLTVTSAQKNPTAFYLCASSTQGIETNEKLFFGSGTQLSVL.

V gene TRBV7-2 combines with J gene TRBJ1-3; a possible D gene is TRBD1 (6 bases). CDR3 size: 15 residues. Trimming pared 5 bases from V and 0 bases from J, leaving 11 bases between. The V gene's germline CDR1 is SGHTA and CDR2 FQGNSA. CDR3: CASSTGQISGNTIYF. In DNA, the CDR3 is TGTGCCAGCAGCACCGGACAGATCTCTGGAAACACCATATATTTT.

This chain uses TRBV27 with TRBJ2-7, with a tentative D call TRBD1 (6 bases). V lost 0 bases and J lost 3, with 12 bases in between. This CDR3 is 15 amino acids long. Germline lookup yields CDR1 MNHEY and CDR2 SMNVEV (reference sequence). The CDR3 sequence is CASSLSGLGGYEQYF. In DNA, the CDR3 is TGTGCCAGCAGTTTATCCGGCCTAGGGGGCTACGAGCAGTACTTC.

The chain recombines TRBV4-3 with TRBJ1-6; D possibly corresponds to TRBD1 (5 bases). V lost 0 bases and J lost 0, with 9 bases in between. The CDR3 loop spans 17 amino acids. Germline V gene lookup returns CDR1 LGHNA and CDR2 YSLEER. CDR3 region: CASSQEDTSSYNSPLHF. The CDR3 bases are TGCGCCAGCAGCCAAGAGGACACGAGCTCCTATAATTCACCCCTCCACTTT.

V and J are TRBV29-1 and TRBJ2-2; tentatively, D is TRBD1 (5 bases). V dropped 4 bases and J dropped 0 bases, with 9 bases sitting between them. Germline V gene data show CDR1 as SQVTM and CDR2 as ANQGSEA. The CDR3 runs 14 residues. The CDR3 sequence is CSVGGGANTGELFF. The CDR3 nucleotides are TGCAGCGTTGGGGGCGGCGCGAACACCGGGGAGCTGTTTTTT.

The rearrangement joins TRBV19 to TRBJ2-7; TRBD2 agrees at 7 bases. The germline CDR1 and CDR2 sequences are LNHDA and SQIVND (reference sequence). The CDR3 covers 15 residues. Trimming took 5 bases from V and 2 from J; bases not matched to a gene: 9. The CDR3 region is CASSERGAPTYEQYF. The CDR3 DNA is TGTGCCAGTAGTGAGCGGGGAGCCCCTACCTACGAGCAGTACTTC.

The chain joins TRBV7-8 to TRBJ1-6; a possible D gene is TRBD1 (5 bases). The CDR3 spans 13 residues. Trimming took 3 bases from V and 12 from J, leaving 12 bases between them. CDR1 and CDR2 (germline): SGHVS, FQNEAQ. CDR3 sequence (DNA): TGTGCCAGCAGCTTGACACAGGACATACCCCTCCACTTT. It codes for CASSLTQDIPLHF.

CDR3 sequence (DNA): TGTGCCATCAGTGACGGCGGGGGAACCAAAAACACCGGGGAGCTGTTTTTT. It is translated as CAISDGGGTKNTGELFF. The genes are TRBV10-3 and TRBJ2-2; 7 bases match TRBD2. V dropped 3 bases and J dropped 2; count of bases not matched to a gene: 9. Germline CDR1 and CDR2: ENHRY and SYGVKD. This CDR3 contains 17 residues.

This clone has more than one count but fewer than ten. The chain carries TRBV5-4 and TRBJ1-3; TRBD1 is a possible D gene (6 bases). V lost 4 bases and J lost 0, with 17 bases in between. The CDR3 consists of 17 residues. Germline CDR1 is SGHNT and CDR2 is YYREEE (reference sequence). Here the CDR3 reads CASSGGLSASSGNTIYF. The CDR3 DNA is TGTGCCAGCAGCGGGGGCTTAAGTGCTTCCTCTGGAAACACCATATATTTT.

The count of this clone is one. Sequence at one end of the junction differs from germline and may be a read error. Other DNA sequences of this sample code for an identical CDR3. The chain has TRBV2 and TRBJ1-4; 9 bases agree with TRBD1. The CDR3 consists of 15 residues. Germline-derived CDR1 and CDR2 are SNHLY and FYNNEI. The CDR3 DNA reads TGCGCCAGCAGTGTTACCGGGACAGGGAATGAAAAACTGTTTTTT. Protein product: CASSVTGTGNEKLFF.

The chain links TRBV9 to TRBJ2-7; the D is unclear. Germline loops: CDR1 SGDLS, CDR2 YYNGEE. V was clipped by 4 bases and J by 7 bases, with 18 bases between them. The CDR3 totals 14 residues. The CDR3 protein is CASSSLPATQEQYF. CDR3 nucleotide sequence: TGTGCCAGCAGCAGTCTCCCAGCGACCCAAGAGCAGTACTTC.

This clone was found a few times. This chain connects TRBV28 to TRBJ1-1; no firm D call. The length of the CDR3 is 13 residues. Trimming shortened V by 2 bases and J by 4 bases, and 8 bases separated the two germline ends. Germline lookup yields CDR1 MDHEN and CDR2 SYDVKM. CDR3: CASSLGGITEAFF. CDR3 bases: TGTGCCAGCAGTTTAGGCGGTATCACTGAAGCTTTCTTT. The entire variable domain, with the rest obtained from reference TRBV28 and TRBJ1-1, is as follows: DVKVTQSSRYLVKRTGEKVFLECVQDMDHENMFWYRQDPGLGLRLIYFSYDVKMKEKGDIPEGYSVSREKKERFSLILESASTNQTSMYLCASSLGGITEAFFGQGTRLTVV.

The chain uses TRBV6-5 and TRBJ1-2, with D unclear. V gave up 5 bases and J gave up 2 bases, with 15 bases separating them. Germline V gene data show CDR1 as MNHEY and CDR2 as SVGAGI. This CDR3 has 15 amino acids. The CDR3 spells CASSAPDTLNYGYTF. The CDR3 DNA reads TGTGCCAGCAGTGCCCCTGACACCTTAAACTATGGCTACACCTTC.

The rearrangement links TRBV28 to TRBJ2-1, with 10 bases identical to TRBD2. Germline CDR1 and CDR2: MDHEN and SYDVKM. This CDR3 is 14 amino acids long. V dropped 6 bases and J dropped 5; count of bases not matched to a gene: 4. CDR3 DNA sequence: TGTGCCAGCAGGAAGCGGGAGGGGGACAATGAGCAGTTCTTC. This codes for CASRKREGDNEQFF.

The chain combines TRBV10-3 with TRBJ2-1; TRBD2 matches at 8 bases. This CDR3 has 16 residues. With 3 bases clipped from V and 3 bases from J, the junction kept 7 bases outside the gene matches. CDR1 and CDR2 (germline): ENHRY, SYGVKD. Written as DNA, the CDR3 is TGTGCCATCAGTGACACGAGCGGGAGCAACTACAATGAGCAGTTCTTC. Its translation: CAISDTSGSNYNEQFF.

This clone was picked up a small number of times. This chain links TRBV7-6 with TRBJ1-1, with 9 bases lining up with TRBD1. Per the germline V gene, CDR1 is SGHVS and CDR2 is FNYEAQ. The J segment lost 4 bases and the V segment lost 3 bases, leaving 0 bases of the junction unmatched. The CDR3 extends over 13 amino acids. The CDR3 sequence is CASSLTGGTEAFF. The CDR3 region has the DNA TGTGCCAGCAGCTTGACAGGGGGCACTGAAGCTTTCTTT.

This rearrangement joins TRBV18 to TRBJ2-2; the D gene is possibly TRBD1 (7 bases). Germline values: CDR1 KGHSH, CDR2 LQKENI. Trimming took off 3 bases at V and 0 bases at J, with 11 bases between the two ends. The CDR3 consists of 16 residues. The DNA for the CDR3 is TGTGCCAGCTCACCTTCAGGGGGGACGAACACCGGGGAGCTGTTTTTT. The encoded protein is CASSPSGGTNTGELFF.

A word on this clone: A junction end diverges from the germline sequence, so it may reflect a read error. The chain employs TRBV5-1 and TRBJ2-5; 8 nucleotides align to TRBD1. The CDR3 runs to 15 residues. In germline, CDR1 is SGHRS, CDR2 YFSETQ. DNA of the CDR3: TGCGCCAGCAGCTTGGAAACAGGGGGTCAAGAGGCCCAGTACTTC. It codes for CASSLETGGQEAQYF.

The chain couples TRBV6-6 to TRBJ2-7, with D possibly being TRBD2 (6 bases). Trimming stripped 8 bases from V and 0 bases from J, with 8 bases between. Germline CDR1 MNHNY, CDR2 SVGAGI (reference sequence). The CDR3 totals 12 residues. As DNA, the CDR3 is TGTGCCAGCGGAGGGAGCTCCTACGAGCAGTACTTC. Encoded protein: CASGGSSYEQYF.

The chain recombines TRBV7-8 with TRBJ2-1; possible D gene TRBD2, 6 bases. V was shortened by 5 bases and J by 4 bases, with 21 bases between the two germline ends. This CDR3 is 17 amino acids long. Germline loops: CDR1 SGHVS, CDR2 FQNEAQ. The CDR3 region has the DNA TGTGCCAGCAGCGTGGAACTTTTAGCGGTCTCTTACAATGAGCAGTTCTTC. It translates to CASSVELLAVSYNEQFF.

This chain connects TRBV7-3 to TRBJ1-5; D remains ambiguous. The CDR3 length is 12 residues. Trimming took off 6 bases at V and 2 bases at J, with 5 bases between the two ends. Germline loops: CDR1 SGHTA, CDR2 FQGTGA. The CDR3 DNA reads TGTGCCAGCAGTCAGGGCAATCAGCCCCAGCATTTT. Translation gives CASSQGNQPQHF. Looking up the rest from reference TRBV7-3 and TRBJ1-5 gives the full variable domain: GAGVSQTPSNKVTEKGKYVELRCDPISGHTALYWYRQSLGQGPEFLIYFQGTGAADDSGLPNDRFFAVRPEGSVSTLKIQRTERGDSAVYLCASSQGNQPQHFGDGTRLSIL.

Note on this clone: The same CDR3 can be traced to other DNA sequences in this sample. The V and J genes are TRBV4-3 and TRBJ2-1; D call uncertain. Trimming pared 1 base from V and 3 bases from J, leaving 16 bases between. The length of the CDR3 is 17 residues. The germline V gene encodes CDR1 LGHNA and CDR2 YSLEER. CDR3 DNA sequence: TGCGCCAGCAGCCAAGCTATCATCGCCCTGATCTACAATGAGCAGTTCTTC. Its translation: CASSQAIIALIYNEQFF.

J is TRBJ1-5 and V is TRBV7-2, with a weak D call TRBD1 (6 bases). Germline V gene data show CDR1 as SGHTA and CDR2 as FQGNSA. The V end lost 10 bases, the J end lost 0 bases, and 13 bases lay between the germline ends. The CDR3 is made up of 14 amino acids. The CDR3 sequence: CATKGVNSNQPQHF. CDR3 in DNA: TGTGCCACCAAGGGGGTAAATAGCAATCAGCCCCAGCATTTT.